The source of this T cell receptor beta chain is a study of blood T cell repertoires in COVID-19. Background on the study: T cells, B-cell-depleted T cells, or PBMCs provided the cDNA or gDNA that served as material.

Produced via immunoSEQ multiplex PCR; TCRdb's table is partial and in-frame only. Of around 300,000 clones in the sample, nearly 90% are singletons; the top ten hold about 4.5%. Worth noting for this clone: This specimen includes other DNA sequences encoding the same CDR3.

V was shortened by 3 bases and J by 5 bases, with 10 bases between the two germline ends. Germline CDR1 is SGHDN and CDR2 is FVKESK. The CDR3 is 13 residues long. The J gene is TRBJ1-1, the V gene TRBV14; TRBD1 might be the D (5 bases). This clonotype was obtained from a woman aged 18-29 years with acute COVID-19. The sample consisted of PBMCs or T cells enriched from blood (not recorded which). The CDR3 DNA follows: TGTGCCAGCAGCCAGCAGGGAAAGACTGAAGCTTTCTTT. Residues: CASSQQGKTEAFF.